This TCR beta chain comes out of a study of blood T cell repertoires in COVID-19. As for the study in general: T cells, B-cell-depleted T cells, or PBMCs supplied cDNA or gDNA.

J gave up 4 bases and V 5 bases, and 6 bases lay outside the gene matches. The CDR3 has 14 residues. Germline-derived CDR1 and CDR2 are SGHTS and YDEGEE. The repertoire was sequenced with immunoSEQ multiplex PCR; TCRdb's copy has only in-frame clones and lacks some. Of more than 250,000 clones in the sample, around 80% were seen once. This sequence originates from a woman in her 50s with acute or convalescent COVID-19. Sequenced: peripheral blood. V is TRBV5-8 and J is TRBJ1-1; 9 positions agree with TRBD1. In DNA, the CDR3 is TGTGCCAGCAGTCCAACAGGGGGCGGCACTGAAGCTTTCTTT. Translation: CASSPTGGGTEAFF. The full variable domain, in which reference TRBV5-8 and TRBJ1-1 provide the parts outside the CDR3, is EAGVTQSPTHLIKTRGQQATLRCSPISGHTSVYWYQQALGLGLQFLLWYDEGEERNRGNFPPRFSGRQFPNYSSELNVNALELEDSALYLCASSPTGGGTEAFFGQGTRLTVV.